This T cell receptor beta chain stems from a study of human T cells and chemical hapten exposure. TCRdb re-called the RACE reads through MiXCR, storing one row per CDR3 protein. The data show approximately 89,000 distinct CDR3 sequences, more than 6.5% seen once. Time point given: patch test 2, 6 weeks after DPC sensitization. Regarding treatment: therapeutic diphenylcyclopropenone sensitization with weekly scalp DPC. Drawing of blood took place ahead of applying each patch test. The study enrolled 18 to 70-year-old alopecia patients suitable for DPC. Total RNA extraction was carried out from unfractionated whole blood. Whole-study findings and limits: High-frequency TCRs, those above 1 in 1000, stayed the same after DPC sensitization.

Germline CDR1 is SGHRS and CDR2 is YFSETQ. V was pared by 4 bases and J by 5 bases, with 5 bases of the junction left unmatched. This CDR3 region has 13 residues. For this clonotype: What it binds is unknown.

This sample comprised whole blood, obtained in connection with sensitization to the hapten diphenylcyclopropenone (DPC). The clonotype originates from a woman aged 25 to 39 with alopecia areata. Some clones in this sample may be carry-over from other donors' samples. V and J are TRBV5-1 and TRBJ1-1, with TRBD1 matching 7 bases. CDR3 DNA: TGCGCCAGCAGCCCAGGGGGGAATACTGAAGCTTTCTTT. Protein product: CASSPGGNTEAFF.